Detailed here is one T cell receptor beta chain. Its target is unknown. These data are taken from a study of T cell responses to AZD1222 COVID-19 vaccine. Overall study context: Second-dose intervals near 4 or 12 weeks were combined. Overall study findings and caveats: Just a handful of AZD1222 recipients tested seropositive at baseline. Without day 14 samples, only post-peak T cell repertoires were studied. Spike-specific TCR repertoires showed rising breadth and depth after two AZD1222 doses.

Sequenced by immunoSEQ multiplex PCR; TCRdb stores in-frame clones only, minus some. This sample has about 97,000 clones, with 91% found just once. This CDR3 is built from 15 residues. CDR1 is SGHNT, CDR2 YENEEA, per germline. Trimming left V 3 bases short and J 0 bases short, with 8 bases between. Sequencing was performed on peripheral blood, taken on day 0 of AZD1222 vaccination. The source is an adult in good health. The genes are TRBV11-3 and TRBJ2-2; tentative D call: TRBD2 (5 bases). The CDR3 is CASSLTGTNTGELFF. DNA of the CDR3: TGTGCCAGCAGCTTGACGGGAACGAACACCGGGGAGCTGTTTTTT.